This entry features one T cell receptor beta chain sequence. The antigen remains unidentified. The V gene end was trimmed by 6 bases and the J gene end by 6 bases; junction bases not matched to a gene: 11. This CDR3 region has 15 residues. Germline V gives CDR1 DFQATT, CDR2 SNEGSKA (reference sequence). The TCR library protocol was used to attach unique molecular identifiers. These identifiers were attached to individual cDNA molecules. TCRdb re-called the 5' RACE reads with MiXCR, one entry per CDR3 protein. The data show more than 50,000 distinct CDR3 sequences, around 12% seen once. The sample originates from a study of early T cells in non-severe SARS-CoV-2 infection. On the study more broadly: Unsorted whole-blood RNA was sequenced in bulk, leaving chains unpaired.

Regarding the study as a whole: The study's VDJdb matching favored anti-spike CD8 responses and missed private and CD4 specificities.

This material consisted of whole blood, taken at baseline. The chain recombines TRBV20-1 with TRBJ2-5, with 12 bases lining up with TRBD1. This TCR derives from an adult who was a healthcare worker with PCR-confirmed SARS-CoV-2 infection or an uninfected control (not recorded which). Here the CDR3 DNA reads TGCAGTGCATTTCCGGGACAGGGGGCTGGTAAGACCCAGTACTTC. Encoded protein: CSAFPGQGAGKTQYF.